The 15 T cell receptor beta chains reported below all come from one sample, sequenced in a study of Graves' ophthalmopathy and Graves' hyperthyroidism listed by TCRdb under 2018. The run used an Illumina HiSeq 2000. For repertoire sequencing, TCR beta CDR3 regions were amplified from RNA transcripts. The first round was an RT-PCR using HTBI primers with the Qiagen OneStep RT-PCR kit, and this first round was followed by a second-round multiplex PCR, then size selection and purification. TCRdb's own reprocessing of the public reads used fastp at Q25 and MiXCR and kept productive beta chains. Records with the same CDR3 protein are collapsed into one entry carrying the most frequent genes and DNA. Across this sample there are roughly 1.1 million distinct CDR3 sequences, with about 40% seen only once. The top ten clonotypes cover over 8.5% of the sample. Sequenced input: peripheral blood or thyroid tissue (not recorded which). These receptors were obtained from an adult man with Graves' hyperthyroidism.

There are many counts of this clonotype. The gene calls are TRBV7-2 and TRBJ2-5, with TRBD2 matching over 11 bases. CDR3 length: 16 amino acids. J lost 4 bases, V lost 5 bases, and 9 bases had no gene match. Germline CDR1 and CDR2: SGHTA and FQGNSA. The CDR3 DNA is TGTGCCAGCAGCGACATTTCCGGGACTAGCGGAGAGACCCAGTACTTC. Amino acids: CASSDISGTSGETQYF.

This clonotype was counted at least ten times. The rearrangement joins TRBV25-1 to TRBJ2-5, with 7 bases identical to TRBD1. Germline V gene sequence: CDR1 MGHDK, CDR2 SYGVNS. The CDR3 spans 15 residues. V trimming: 1 base; J trimming: 2 bases; junction bases outside the gene matches: 4. The CDR3 nucleotides read TGTGCCAGCAGTGAATTCCTGACAGGGCAAGAGACCCAGTACTTC. It specifies CASSEFLTGQETQYF.

The V and J genes are TRBV2 and TRBJ1-2; D gene unclear. The CDR3 totals 13 residues. V was pared by 4 bases and J by 4 bases, with 10 bases between. Per germline, CDR1 SNHLY and CDR2 FYNNEI. CDR3 loop: CASSVGRIYGYTF. As DNA, the CDR3 is TGTGCCAGCAGTGTGGGCAGGATCTATGGCTACACCTTC.

V gene TRBV5-1 combines with J gene TRBJ2-2, with D possibly TRBD1 on 6 matching bases. The V and J ends lost 5 bases and 7 bases respectively, with 12 bases between them. Germline V CDR1 and CDR2: SGHRS, YFSETQ. The CDR3 length is 13 residues. DNA of the CDR3: TGCGCCAGCAGGGACAGTCCGGGCGGGGAGCTGTTTTTT. Translation: CASRDSPGGELFF.

J is TRBJ1-2 and V is TRBV29-1; tentative D call: TRBD1 (5 bases). V lost 5 bases, J lost 2 bases, and 12 bases lay in between. CDR1 and CDR2 (germline): SQVTM, ANQGSEA. The CDR3 is 13 residues long. CDR3 amino acids: CSVSGGANYGYTF. The CDR3 DNA reads TGCAGCGTTTCAGGAGGGGCGAACTATGGCTACACCTTC. Full variable domain (remainder filled in from reference TRBV29-1 and TRBJ1-2): SAVISQKPSRDICQRGTSLTIQCQVDSQVTMMFWYRQQPGQSLTLIATANQGSEATYESGFVIDKFPISRPNLTFSTLTVSNMSPEDSSIYLCSVSGGANYGYTFGSGTRLTVV.

The chain recombines TRBV5-1 with TRBJ1-1; 7 bases match TRBD1. Per germline, CDR1 SGHRS and CDR2 YFSETQ. The CDR3 consists of 17 residues. V shed 2 bases and J 0 bases; nucleotides not matched to a gene: 10. This chain's CDR3 is CASSLTPGQTLNTEAFF. The CDR3 region has the DNA TGCGCCAGCAGCTTAACGCCGGGACAGACTTTGAACACTGAAGCTTTCTTT.

This clonotype has a count of ten or more. This chain connects TRBV10-1 to TRBJ2-7, with D possibly matching TRBD2 (5 bases). Germline V lookup: CDR1 WNHNN, CDR2 SYGVQD (reference sequence). The V and J ends lost 0 bases and 6 bases respectively, with 12 bases between them. This CDR3 has 14 residues. CDR3 DNA: TGCGCCAGCAGTGAGTCGGGCGGGTCGGGCGAGCAGTACTTC. Protein sequence: CASSESGGSGEQYF.

J is TRBJ2-5 and V is TRBV25-1; D is uncertain. There are 17 residues in the CDR3. V gave up 5 bases and J gave up 3 bases, with 22 bases separating them. CDR1 MGHDK and CDR2 SYGVNS come from the germline V gene. The CDR3 nucleotides are TGTGCCAGCAGTTTTTACGCTACCTGGGCGGCAGAAGAGACCCAGTACTTC. Translating gives CASSFYATWAAEETQYF.

The chain has TRBV24-1 and TRBJ2-2; the D is unclear. The CDR3 has 16 amino acids. Trimming took 3 bases from V and 4 from J, leaving 14 bases between them. Germline CDR1 and CDR2: KGHDR and SFDVKD. The CDR3 loop is CATSDMAESPTGELFF. As DNA, the CDR3 is TGTGCCACCAGTGATATGGCCGAAAGTCCCACCGGGGAGCTGTTTTTT.

Worth noting for this clonotype: Germline and junction disagree at one end, which may indicate a read error. This chain links TRBV10-3 with TRBJ2-5, with D possibly matching TRBD1 (5 bases). The CDR3 covers 13 residues. From germline, CDR1 is ENHRY and CDR2 SYGVKD. CDR3 nucleotides: TGTGCCAGCAGTGACGACAGTAAAGGGACCCAGTACTTC. Protein: CASSDDSKGTQYF.

The gene calls are TRBV20-1 and TRBJ2-7; 9 positions match TRBD2. CDR1 and CDR2 (germline): DFQATT, SNEGSKA (reference sequence). The length of the CDR3 is 15 residues. The junction had 9 bases not matched to a gene; V was cut back by 4 bases and J by 2 bases. This CDR3 reads CSATPPGLAPYEQYF. CDR3 nucleotide sequence: TGCAGTGCTACCCCCCCGGGACTAGCTCCCTACGAGCAGTACTTC.

This clonotype was counted ten times or more. The V call is TRBV7-9, the J call TRBJ1-2; 7 bases map to TRBD1. The germline V gene encodes CDR1 SEHNR and CDR2 FQNEAQ (reference sequence). The V segment lost 5 bases and the J segment 8 bases; nucleotides outside the gene matches: 17. CDR3 length: 16 amino acids. The CDR3 reads CASSKKTGRTVGGYTF. The DNA of the CDR3 is TGTGCCAGCAGCAAAAAGACAGGGCGGACAGTGGGAGGCTACACCTTC.

Note on this clonotype: The final CDR3 position lacks the conserved phenylalanine or tryptophan, pointing to a likely read error. The chain uses TRBV19 and TRBJ1-5; 9 bases match TRBD1. The junction had 6 bases not matched to a gene; V was cut back by 8 bases and J by 4 bases. Germline loops: CDR1 LNHDA, CDR2 SQIVND (reference sequence). The CDR3 runs 14 residues. Here the CDR3 DNA reads TGTGCCAGTGCTGATGACAGGGGGAATCAGCCCCAGCATCTT. Its protein product is CASADDRGNQPQHL.

The chain uses TRBV7-2 and TRBJ1-2; 7 bases agree with TRBD1. Germline lookup yields CDR1 SGHTA and CDR2 FQGNSA. Germline trimming cut 5 bases from V and 8 bases from J; bases unmatched to any gene: 5. CDR3 length: 12 residues. The CDR3 sequence: CASSIQGGGYTF. CDR3 DNA sequence: TGTGCCAGCAGCATCCAGGGGGGGGGCTACACCTTC.

This clonotype has a count of ten or more. V gene TRBV7-2 combines with J gene TRBJ1-5; D is possibly TRBD1 (5 bases). This CDR3 region has 17 residues. CDR1 SGHTA and CDR2 FQGNSA come from the germline V gene. The V end lost 8 bases, the J end lost 7 bases, and 27 bases lay between the germline ends. Here the CDR3 reads CASAGGRSGLRPQPQHF. CDR3 DNA: TGTGCCAGCGCCGGGGGGAGGAGTGGTCTAAGGCCCCAGCCCCAGCATTTT.